These T cell receptor beta chains were read from a single sample in a study of blood T cell repertoires in COVID-19. Here immunoSEQ multiplex PCR was the method, and the copy in TCRdb shows in-frame clones only, minus some. The sample lists under 350,000 clones; 70% to 90% were seen once. Material for sequencing was peripheral blood. The origin of the receptors is a woman aged 70-85 years with acute or convalescent COVID-19. The conserved cysteine and the conserved F or W are not part of the CDR3 here. D genes are given only for firm matches. Only part of the rows carry a size: once, few, many, or a class if the clone is expanded.

j_gene: TRBJ2-3; v_gene: TRBV18; abundance: .; d_gene: TRBD2; CDR3aa: ASSPGLGASTDTQY
j_gene: TRBJ1-2; v_gene: TRBV6-5; abundance: .; d_gene: TRBD1; CDR3aa: ASTLDRGLGYT
j_gene: TRBJ1-1; v_gene: TRBV2; abundance: .; d_gene: TRBD1; CDR3aa: ASTEGTGGYDEAF
j_gene: TRBJ2-3; v_gene: TRBV2; abundance: .; d_gene: TRBD1; CDR3aa: ASSWDSRRTDTQY
j_gene: TRBJ1-2; v_gene: TRBV29-1; abundance: once; d_gene: TRBD1; CDR3aa: SVSQGARGYT
j_gene: TRBJ1-6; v_gene: TRBV3-1/TRBV3-2; abundance: .; d_gene: .; CDR3aa: ASSQAAQMSYNSPLH
j_gene: TRBJ1-2; v_gene: TRBV5-1; abundance: .; d_gene: .; CDR3aa: ASSLAGDGYT
j_gene: TRBJ2-7; v_gene: TRBV24-1; abundance: .; d_gene: .; CDR3aa: ATGLSPRYEQY
j_gene: TRBJ1-2; v_gene: TRBV6-5; abundance: .; d_gene: .; CDR3aa: ASGSGTYGYT
j_gene: TRBJ1-2; v_gene: TRBV5-6; abundance: few; d_gene: .; CDR3aa: ASSLADYGYT
j_gene: TRBJ1-4; v_gene: TRBV4-1; abundance: .; d_gene: .; CDR3aa: ASSHPATNEKLF
j_gene: TRBJ2-3; v_gene: TRBV29-1; abundance: .; d_gene: .; CDR3aa: SVRDTSADTQY
j_gene: TRBJ2-7; v_gene: TRBV21-1; abundance: .; d_gene: .; CDR3aa: ASRGGEQY
j_gene: TRBJ2-2; v_gene: TRBV6-5; abundance: .; d_gene: .; CDR3aa: ASSSGLKNTGELF
j_gene: TRBJ1-4; v_gene: TRBV11-2; abundance: .; d_gene: TRBD1; CDR3aa: ASSSGGSATNEKLF
j_gene: TRBJ1-1; v_gene: TRBV3-1/TRBV3-2; abundance: .; d_gene: TRBD1; CDR3aa: ASSRDSQNTEAF
j_gene: TRBJ1-6; v_gene: TRBV11-2; abundance: .; d_gene: TRBD1; CDR3aa: ASSPDRETSPLH
j_gene: TRBJ2-3; v_gene: TRBV2; abundance: .; d_gene: TRBD2; CDR3aa: ASRGGLAGGADTQY
j_gene: TRBJ2-1; v_gene: TRBV6-2/TRBV6-3; abundance: .; d_gene: .; CDR3aa: ASSYPNEQF
j_gene: TRBJ1-3; v_gene: TRBV16; abundance: .; d_gene: TRBD1; CDR3aa: ASSQGQGQTSGNTIY
j_gene: TRBJ2-2; v_gene: TRBV9; abundance: .; d_gene: .; CDR3aa: ASSVGLDDTGELF
j_gene: TRBJ1-2; v_gene: TRBV21-1; abundance: .; d_gene: .; CDR3aa: ARDTDSSGTAYGYT
j_gene: TRBJ2-7; v_gene: TRBV5-1; abundance: .; d_gene: TRBD1; CDR3aa: ASSGDRGNEQY
j_gene: TRBJ2-2; v_gene: TRBV13; abundance: .; d_gene: TRBD1; CDR3aa: ASSPDRVAGELF
j_gene: TRBJ2-7; v_gene: TRBV18; abundance: .; d_gene: .; CDR3aa: ASSPPGAYEQY
j_gene: TRBJ2-1; v_gene: TRBV9; abundance: .; d_gene: .; CDR3aa: ASSLSSRVHEQF
j_gene: TRBJ1-1; v_gene: TRBV5-1; abundance: .; d_gene: .; CDR3aa: ASSSDGRRGNTEAF
j_gene: TRBJ2-5; v_gene: TRBV15; abundance: .; d_gene: .; CDR3aa: ATSRGERLQETQY
j_gene: TRBJ1-4; v_gene: TRBV10-2; abundance: .; d_gene: .; CDR3aa: ASSDGGLGAEKLF
j_gene: TRBJ2-2; v_gene: TRBV5-1; abundance: .; d_gene: .; CDR3aa: ASSLDSRDTGELF
j_gene: TRBJ1-1; v_gene: TRBV7-3; abundance: once; d_gene: .; CDR3aa: ASSLTGMNTEAF
j_gene: TRBJ2-3; v_gene: TRBV5-4; abundance: .; d_gene: .; CDR3aa: ASSLKGRGLSTDTQY
j_gene: TRBJ2-7; v_gene: TRBV4-1; abundance: .; d_gene: TRBD1; CDR3aa: ASKNRGCYEQY
j_gene: TRBJ1-1; v_gene: TRBV11-2; abundance: .; d_gene: .; CDR3aa: ASTTREIGAF
j_gene: TRBJ1-5; v_gene: TRBV19; abundance: .; d_gene: .; CDR3aa: ASSIVLGRERVQPQH
j_gene: TRBJ2-2; v_gene: TRBV27; abundance: once; d_gene: TRBD1; CDR3aa: ATSTGQGNTGELF
j_gene: TRBJ1-6; v_gene: TRBV9; abundance: few; d_gene: TRBD1; CDR3aa: ASSAPQGADSPLH
j_gene: TRBJ2-1; v_gene: TRBV4-1; abundance: .; d_gene: .; CDR3aa: ASSQPKSLAAGYNEQF
j_gene: TRBJ2-1; v_gene: TRBV28; abundance: .; d_gene: TRBD1; CDR3aa: ASSSQGQGANEQF
j_gene: TRBJ2-7; v_gene: TRBV28; abundance: .; d_gene: .; CDR3aa: ASSFNPGGSYEQY
j_gene: TRBJ2-7; v_gene: TRBV5-1; abundance: few; d_gene: TRBD2; CDR3aa: ASSGGDPGWEQY
j_gene: TRBJ2-1; v_gene: TRBV5-4; abundance: .; d_gene: .; CDR3aa: ASTRGSGTAYNEQF
j_gene: TRBJ2-3; v_gene: TRBV20-1; abundance: .; d_gene: TRBD2; CDR3aa: SASPLSGGGADTQY
j_gene: TRBJ1-5; v_gene: TRBV2; abundance: once; d_gene: TRBD1; CDR3aa: ASSPPGQGGQPQH
j_gene: TRBJ2-3; v_gene: TRBV20-1; abundance: .; d_gene: .; CDR3aa: SASLVRGLDTQY